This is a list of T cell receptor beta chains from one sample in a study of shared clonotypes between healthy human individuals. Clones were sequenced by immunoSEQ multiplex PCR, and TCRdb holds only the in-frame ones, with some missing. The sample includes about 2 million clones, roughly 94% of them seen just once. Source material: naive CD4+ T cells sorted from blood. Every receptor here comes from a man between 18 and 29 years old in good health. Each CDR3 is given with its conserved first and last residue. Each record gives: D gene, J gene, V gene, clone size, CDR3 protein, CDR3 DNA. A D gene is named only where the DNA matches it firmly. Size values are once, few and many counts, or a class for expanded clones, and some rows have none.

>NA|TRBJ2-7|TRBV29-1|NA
CSVEKSGNYEQYF
TGCAGCGTTGAGAAATCCGGAAACTACGAGCAGTACTTC
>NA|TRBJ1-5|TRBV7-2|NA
CASSFSSNQPQHF
TGTGCCAGCAGCTTTTCTAGCAATCAGCCCCAGCATTTT
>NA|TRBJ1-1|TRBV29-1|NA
CSVARLLENTEAFF
TGCAGCGTTGCCCGATTACTGGAGAACACTGAAGCTTTCTTT
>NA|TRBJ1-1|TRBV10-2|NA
CASKRGGVTEAFF
TGCGCCAGCAAAAGAGGGGGGGTCACTGAAGCTTTCTTT
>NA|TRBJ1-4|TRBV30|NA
CAWSVLTNEKLFF
TGTGCCTGGAGTGTACTAACTAATGAAAAACTGTTTTTT
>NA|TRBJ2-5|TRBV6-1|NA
CASRRQETQYF
TGTGCCAGCAGACGGCAAGAGACCCAGTACTTC
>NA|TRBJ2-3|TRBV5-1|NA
CASSLDLATDTQYF
TGCGCCAGCAGCTTGGATCTAGCGACAGATACGCAGTATTTT
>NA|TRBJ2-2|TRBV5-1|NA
CASSSHRADTGELFF
TGCGCCAGCAGCTCCCACAGGGCGGACACCGGGGAGCTGTTTTTT
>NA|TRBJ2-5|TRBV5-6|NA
CASSRSVLQETQYF
TGTGCCAGCAGCCGATCGGTACTCCAAGAGACCCAGTACTTC
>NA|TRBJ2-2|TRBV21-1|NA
CASSERPPSLAGTGELFF
TGTGCCAGCAGCGAAAGACCCCCCTCGCTAGCGGGCACCGGGGAGCTGTTTTTT
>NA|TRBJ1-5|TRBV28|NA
CASIKGNNQPQHF
TGTGCCAGCATCAAGGGTAACAATCAGCCCCAGCATTTT
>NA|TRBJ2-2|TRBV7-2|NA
CASSPRSVAGELFF
TGTGCCAGCTCTCCCCGAAGCGTGGCCGGGGAGCTGTTTTTT
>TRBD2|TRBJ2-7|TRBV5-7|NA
CASSLRLAGGPSREQYF
TGTGCCAGCAGCTTGAGGCTAGCGGGAGGTCCTTCCCGCGAGCAGTACTTC
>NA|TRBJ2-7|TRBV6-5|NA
CASSTGLGEQYF
TGTGCCAGCAGTACGGGATTGGGCGAGCAGTACTTC
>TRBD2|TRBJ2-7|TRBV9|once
CASSVATGAGGPHEQYF
TGTGCCAGCAGCGTAGCTACGGGAGCGGGAGGGCCCCACGAGCAGTACTTC
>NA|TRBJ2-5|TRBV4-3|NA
CASSQDLERPETQYF
TGCGCCAGCAGCCAAGATTTAGAGCGCCCGGAGACCCAGTACTTC
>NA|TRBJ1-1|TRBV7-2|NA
CASSLARGGPVF
TGTGCCAGCAGCTTAGCGCGTGGGGGCCCCGTCTTT
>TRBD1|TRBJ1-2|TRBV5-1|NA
CASSRGQGGWLYGYTF
TGCGCCAGCAGCCGGGGACAGGGGGGCTGGCTCTATGGCTACACCTTC
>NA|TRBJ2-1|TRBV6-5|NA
CASSSTGTEQFF
TGTGCCAGCAGCAGTACCGGGACTGAGCAGTTCTTC
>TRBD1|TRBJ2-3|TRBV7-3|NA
CASSPRGQAGTDTQYF
TGTGCCAGCAGCCCTCGGGGACAGGCGGGCACAGATACGCAGTATTTT
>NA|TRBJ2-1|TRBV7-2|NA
CASSVNRAHEQFF
TGTGCCAGCAGCGTTAACCGGGCCCATGAGCAGTTCTTC
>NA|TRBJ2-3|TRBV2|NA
CASRPAGADTQYF
TGTGCCAGCAGACCCGCAGGGGCAGATACGCAGTATTTT